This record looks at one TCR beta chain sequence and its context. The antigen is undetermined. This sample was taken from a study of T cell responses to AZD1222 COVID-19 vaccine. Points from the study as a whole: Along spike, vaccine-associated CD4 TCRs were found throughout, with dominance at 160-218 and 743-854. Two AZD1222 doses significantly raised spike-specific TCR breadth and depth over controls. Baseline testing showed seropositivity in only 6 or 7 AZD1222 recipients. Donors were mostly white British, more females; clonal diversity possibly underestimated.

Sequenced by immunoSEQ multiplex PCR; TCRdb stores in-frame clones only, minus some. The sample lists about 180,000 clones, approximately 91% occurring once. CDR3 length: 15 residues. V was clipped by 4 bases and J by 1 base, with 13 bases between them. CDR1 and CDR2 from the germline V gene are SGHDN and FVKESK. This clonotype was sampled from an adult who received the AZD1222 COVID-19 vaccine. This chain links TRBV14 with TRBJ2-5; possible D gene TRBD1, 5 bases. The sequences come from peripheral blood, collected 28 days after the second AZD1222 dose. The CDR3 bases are TGTGCCAGCAGCCGAAATCTTGGGGCCCAAGAGACCCAGTACTTC. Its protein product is CASSRNLGAQETQYF.